This entry is about one T cell receptor beta chain. Repertoires were generated with immunoSEQ multiplex PCR, while TCRdb's copy carries only in-frame clones and drops some. The profile shows about 90,000 clones, approximately 80% of them singletons. This entry is derived from a study of blood T cell repertoires in COVID-19. Study information: PBMCs, B-cell-depleted T cells, or T cells were the source of the cDNA or gDNA that made up the material.

Sequenced input: peripheral blood. This sequence originates from a woman of 80 years or more with acute or convalescent COVID-19.

The CDR3 here is CASSSTGKRAFF. The DNA of the CDR3 is TGTGCCAGCAGCTCGACAGGGAAGCGGGCTTTCTTT. The V call is TRBV7-9, the J call TRBJ1-1; TRBD1 matches 7 bases. Germline CDR1 SEHNR, CDR2 FQNEAQ (reference sequence). This CDR3 contains 12 residues. The ends lost 4 bases at V and 11 bases at J; junction bases unmatched: 7.